This T cell receptor beta chain derives from a study of cytotoxic CD8 clonotypes in ibrutinib-treated CLL. Trimming shortened V by 1 base and J by 6 bases, and 7 bases separated the two germline ends. The CDR3 extends over 13 amino acids. Germline V gene lookup returns CDR1 SEHNR and CDR2 FQNEAQ (reference sequence). TCRdb keeps only in-frame clones here, not all; method: immunoSEQ multiplex PCR. The table has roughly 28,000 clones, 65% to 90% seen once. The TCR originated in a human donor with chronic lymphocytic leukemia. The rearrangement uses TRBV7-9 and TRBJ2-1; D unclear. Sequenced here: PBMCs, sampled after 24 months of ibrutinib treatment. Here the CDR3 DNA reads TGTGCCAGCAGCTTAGTGCTAGGCAATGAGCAGTTCTTC. It encodes CASSLVLGNEQFF.